This entry features one T cell receptor beta chain sequence. This clone's antigen is unknown. There are no base qualities to consult, and no much larger clone falls within one base. In Seattle, one collaborating source enrolled patients while the infection was active and tracked those patients longitudinally over the course of disease. Whole blood was collected in K2EDTA tubes by collaborating institutions according to the institutions' own protocols. Collaborator samples were shipped for TCRbeta analysis as frozen whole blood, isolated PBMCs, or DNA extracted from either sample type. The CDR3 goes from the cysteine to the phenylalanine over 16 residues. Only the CDR3 DNA is retained, 48 bases long and in frame from the first base. At the junction V is shortened by 2 bases and J by 4 bases; bases outside the gene matches: 7. The germline V gene supplies CDR1 SGHVS and CDR2 FQNEAQ. The data were taken from a study of blood T cell repertoires in COVID-19 (dated by TCRdb to about 2020). Background for the entire study: Collaborator samples came from the United States, Italy and Spain and covered acute and convalescent phases of COVID-19. The prospective study material was composed of cDNA or gDNA derived from T cells, B-cell-depleted T cells, or PBMCs. The dataset comprised deeply sampled blood TCRbeta repertoires from subjects exposed to, actively infected with, or recovered from COVID-19. The repertoires were released in a freely available public database meant as a resource for research on the immune response to SARS-CoV-2. Samples were obtained from the ongoing ImmuneRACE study (first 160 participants) and from 1,200 or so subjects provided by 6 global collaborators. Sample metadata almost always included a de-identified subject ID, COVID-19 status, age in years and sex. HLA class I and class II types, where available, came from metadata supplied by the sample provider rather than from assay-based typing.

The immunoSEQ Assay, a bias-controlled multiplex PCR, was used to amplify TCRbeta CDR3 regions from genomic DNA. Per the source publication's procedure: The number of nucleated cells in each sample was estimated from the amplification of reference gene primers within the assay. To quantify the absolute abundance of each unique TCRbeta CDR3 rearrangement, sequence reads were collapsed and filtered. For each sample, productive Simpson clonality was calculated as the square root of Simpson's diversity index over productive rearrangements. TCRdb provides this immuneACCESS table in a form limited to in-frame rearrangements. Some clones are lacking; in checked studies, under half of them reflect an unresolved V gene, and why the rest are absent is not known. The V and J calls and clone size are taken from that table; D and trimming were inferred from the DNA. The sample table lists approximately 330,000 clones, 87% of them with a count of one. The ten largest clones take up roughly a tenth of the sample.

Overall study outcomes, separate from this receptor: How much clinical and demographic metadata was included differed by source and by participant, and the metadata was provided uncurated.

Specimen: peripheral blood. The sequence came from a man younger than 45 with COVID-19, enrolled during active disease. Here the chain combines TRBV7-8 and TRBJ2-5, and 10 bases in between align with TRBD2. The DNA sequence is TGTGCCAGCAGCTTAAAGAGCGGGGGGGCTTTAGAGACCCAGTACTTC. Translated, this gives CASSLKSGGALETQYF.